These T cell receptor beta chains were read from a single sample in a study of blood T cell repertoires in COVID-19. The table came from immunoSEQ multiplex PCR; TCRdb's copy has only in-frame clones and leaves some out. The sample lists some 70,000 clones, 85% to 90% occurring once. The material sequenced was peripheral blood. All receptors come from a man aged 50 to 59 with active COVID-19. The CDR3 runs from the conserved cysteine through the conserved F or W. The D gene is left open where the match is weak.

J gene: TRBJ1-4; D gene: NA; V gene: TRBV4-3; CDR3 DNA: TGCGCCAGCAGCCAAGATATATTGACAGTCTCACTGGACGAAAAACTGTTTTTT; CDR3 protein: CASSQDILTVSLDEKLFF
J gene: TRBJ2-1; D gene: TRBD2; V gene: TRBV5-1; CDR3 DNA: TGCGCCAGCAGCTTGGGGACTAGCGGGGGGCCCGAAGAGAATGAGCAGTTCTTC; CDR3 protein: CASSLGTSGGPEENEQFF
J gene: TRBJ1-1; D gene: NA; V gene: TRBV28; CDR3 DNA: TGTGCCAGCAAAATCACTCATGGGAGCGAAGCTTTCTTT; CDR3 protein: CASKITHGSEAFF
J gene: TRBJ1-5; D gene: NA; V gene: TRBV7-9; CDR3 DNA: TGTGCCAGCAGCCTAGGGAACAGTGAAAATCAGCCCCAGCATTTT; CDR3 protein: CASSLGNSENQPQHF
J gene: TRBJ2-1; D gene: TRBD2; V gene: TRBV27; CDR3 DNA: TGTGCCAGCAGTTCCGGACTAGCGGCAGGGGTTAATGAGCAGTTCTTC; CDR3 protein: CASSSGLAAGVNEQFF
J gene: TRBJ1-2; D gene: NA; V gene: TRBV7-2; CDR3 DNA: TGTGCCAGCAGGAGTGGGCGGGACCCTTATGGCTACACCTTC; CDR3 protein: CASRSGRDPYGYTF
J gene: TRBJ1-1; D gene: TRBD1; V gene: TRBV3-1/TRBV3-2; CDR3 DNA: TGTGCCAGCAGCGCCCGGGACAGGCCTTTAACTGAAGCTTTCTTT; CDR3 protein: CASSARDRPLTEAFF
J gene: TRBJ2-3; D gene: NA; V gene: TRBV7-6; CDR3 DNA: TGTGCCAGCAGCTTAGCGCATACGGGGAGCACAGATACGCAGTATTTT; CDR3 protein: CASSLAHTGSTDTQYF
J gene: TRBJ1-6; D gene: NA; V gene: TRBV2; CDR3 DNA: TGTGCCATCTCGGAGGTTAATTCACCCCTCCACTTT; CDR3 protein: CAISEVNSPLHF
J gene: TRBJ1-5; D gene: NA; V gene: TRBV6-5; CDR3 DNA: TGTGCCAGCAGTTACTCGGCAGGGGTGGGACAGCCCCAGCATTTT; CDR3 protein: CASSYSAGVGQPQHF
J gene: TRBJ2-1; D gene: TRBD1; V gene: TRBV18; CDR3 DNA: TGTGCCAGCTCACCACAAGGGGGCGAAAATGAGCAGTTCTTC; CDR3 protein: CASSPQGGENEQFF
J gene: TRBJ2-1; D gene: TRBD2; V gene: TRBV5-4; CDR3 DNA: TGTGCCAGCAGCTCTAGCGGGAGTGGGGACAATGAGCAGTTCTTC; CDR3 protein: CASSSSGSGDNEQFF
J gene: TRBJ2-3; D gene: TRBD2; V gene: TRBV3-1/TRBV3-2; CDR3 DNA: TGTGCCAGCAGCCAAGAGGTAGCGGGGACATACACAGATACGCAGTATTTT; CDR3 protein: CASSQEVAGTYTDTQYF
J gene: TRBJ1-2; D gene: NA; V gene: TRBV28; CDR3 DNA: TGTGCCAGCAGTTCGCGTCGGAGAAATGGCTACACCTTC; CDR3 protein: CASSSRRRNGYTF
J gene: TRBJ2-5; D gene: NA; V gene: TRBV4-2; CDR3 DNA: TGTGCCAGCAGCCAAGATTCAGGACATGAGGCCCAGTACTTC; CDR3 protein: CASSQDSGHEAQYF